This record concerns one T cell receptor (beta chain) sequence. Its antigen is unidentified. This record belongs to a study of vaccination effects on CD4 cells after COVID-19. The authors isolated CD4+ T cells after more than eight days of culture. Recipients of the vaccine had no prior SARS-CoV-2 infection and negative nucleocapsid antibodies. Profiling relied on immunoSEQ multiplex PCR, and the TCRdb table lists in-frame clones only, not all of them. This table holds about 58,000 clones, 70% to 80% found once. CDR1 and CDR2 from the germline V gene are MDHEN and SYDVKM. This CDR3 has 12 residues. The V end was cut by 2 bases, the J end by 7 bases, with 9 bases between.

The chain uses TRBV28 and TRBJ2-7; D remains ambiguous. This clonotype was obtained from a human donor who received a COVID-19 vaccine. Sequencing was performed on CD4+ T cells from PBMCs cultured without peptide, taken before COVID-19 vaccination. CDR3 sequence (DNA): TGTGCCAGCAGTTTAGGCGTGGGTGAGCAGTACGTC. Residues: CASSLGVGEQYV.